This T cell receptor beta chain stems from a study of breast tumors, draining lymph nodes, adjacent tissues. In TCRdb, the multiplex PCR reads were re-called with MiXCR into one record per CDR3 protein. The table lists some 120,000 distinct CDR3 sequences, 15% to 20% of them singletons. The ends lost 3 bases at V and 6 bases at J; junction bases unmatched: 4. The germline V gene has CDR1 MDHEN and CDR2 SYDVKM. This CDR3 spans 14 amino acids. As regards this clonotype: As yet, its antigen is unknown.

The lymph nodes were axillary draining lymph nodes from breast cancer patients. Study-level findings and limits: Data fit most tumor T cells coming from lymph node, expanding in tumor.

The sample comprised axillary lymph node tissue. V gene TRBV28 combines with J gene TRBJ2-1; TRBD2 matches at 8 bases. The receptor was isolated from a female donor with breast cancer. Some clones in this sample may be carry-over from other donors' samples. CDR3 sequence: CASSLGREVNEQFF. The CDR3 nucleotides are TGTGCCAGCAGTTTGGGGCGGGAGGTCAATGAGCAGTTCTTC.